Sequencing of this T cell receptor (beta chain) was carried out in a study of cytomegalovirus exposure and HLA in healthy donors. A multiplex PCR was run with 60 Vbeta primers and 13 Jbeta primers. The repertoire was sequenced with immunoSEQ multiplex PCR; TCRdb's copy has only in-frame clones and lacks some. The table shows approximately 110,000 clones, with over 65% occurring only once. V lost 5 bases, J lost 6 bases, and 11 bases lay in between. The CDR3 has 13 amino acids. Germline CDR1 is LNHDA and CDR2 is SQIVND (reference sequence). This receptor was obtained from a woman between 25 and 40 years old in good health and CMV-seronegative. Source material: PBMCs. V gene TRBV19 combines with J gene TRBJ1-5; D is unresolved. The CDR3 sequence is CASSSLDGQPQHF. The CDR3 coding sequence is TGTGCCAGTAGTTCCCTAGATGGTCAGCCCCAGCATTTT. Together with reference TRBV19 and TRBJ1-5, the CDR3 gives the full variable domain: DGGITQSPKYLFRKEGQNVTLSCEQNLNHDAMYWYRQDPGQGLRLIYYSQIVNDFQKGDIAEGYSVSREKKESFPLTVTSAQKNPTAFYLCASSSLDGQPQHFGDGTRLSIL.